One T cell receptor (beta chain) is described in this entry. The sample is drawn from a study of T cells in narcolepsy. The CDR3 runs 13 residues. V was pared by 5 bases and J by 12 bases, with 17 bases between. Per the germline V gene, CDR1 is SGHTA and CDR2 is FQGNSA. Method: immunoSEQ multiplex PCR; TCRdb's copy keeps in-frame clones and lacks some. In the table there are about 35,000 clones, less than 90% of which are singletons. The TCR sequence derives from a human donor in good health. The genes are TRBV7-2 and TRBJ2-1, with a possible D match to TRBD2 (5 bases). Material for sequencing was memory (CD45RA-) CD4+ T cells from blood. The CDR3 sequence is CASSQTRGHGQFF. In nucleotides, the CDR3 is TGTGCCAGCAGCCAAACCCGGGGTCATGGGCAGTTCTTC.